This T cell receptor (beta chain) was obtained from a study of control samples from healthy donors and cancer patients. Clones were read by immunoSEQ multiplex PCR, and TCRdb kept only the in-frame ones, dropping some. This table holds 140,000 or so clones, around nine tenths found once. CDR3 length: 16 amino acids. Germline loops: CDR1 SGHRS, CDR2 YFSETQ. As for this clone: One junction end does not reproduce the germline sequence, and a read error may be involved.

The chain carries TRBV5-1 and TRBJ2-2; 8 positions agree with TRBD1. The sequencing input was blood. The receptor's source is a man aged 25-40 years in good health. The CDR3 loop reads CASSPPQGANTGELFF. CDR3 coding DNA: TGCGCCAGCAGCCCCCCCCAGGGGGCGAATACCGGGGAGCTGTTTTTT.